The T cell receptor beta chain under discussion was sequenced for a study of blood T cell repertoires in COVID-19. Turning to the study itself: Collection of acute and convalescent COVID-19 samples took place in the United States, Italy and Spain. T cells, B-cell-depleted T cells, or PBMCs provided the cDNA or gDNA that served as material.

Authors' processing steps: Reference gene primer amplification gave estimated nucleated cell counts. TCRdb's copy holds only in-frame clones and misses some; the assay was immunoSEQ multiplex PCR. V, J and clone size reflect that table, while D and trimming were determined from the DNA. Here the sample spans about 100,000 clones, 91% being singletons. This CDR3 has 13 amino acids. Germline CDR1 WNHNN, CDR2 SYGVQD (reference sequence). V gave up 3 bases and J gave up 8 bases, with 13 bases separating them. The sample holds a few counts of this clone. The chain employs TRBV10-1 and TRBJ1-2; D ambiguous. Material for sequencing was peripheral blood. The sequence was obtained from a man aged 50-59 years with active COVID-19. The CDR3 sequence is CASSETARGGYTF. For the CDR3, the DNA is TGCGCCAGCAGTGAAACAGCTCGAGGGGGCTACACCTTC.